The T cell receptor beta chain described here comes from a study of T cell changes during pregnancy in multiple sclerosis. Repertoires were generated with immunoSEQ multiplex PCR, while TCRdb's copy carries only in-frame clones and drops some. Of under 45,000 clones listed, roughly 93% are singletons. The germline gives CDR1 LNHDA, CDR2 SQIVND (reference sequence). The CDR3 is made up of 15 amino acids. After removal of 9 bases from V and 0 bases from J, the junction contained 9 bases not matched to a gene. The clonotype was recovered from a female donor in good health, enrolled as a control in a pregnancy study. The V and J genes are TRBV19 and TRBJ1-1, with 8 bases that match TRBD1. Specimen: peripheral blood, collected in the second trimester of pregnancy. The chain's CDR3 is CASMTAGQVNTEAFF. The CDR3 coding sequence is TGTGCCAGCATGACTGCGGGACAGGTGAACACTGAAGCTTTCTTT.